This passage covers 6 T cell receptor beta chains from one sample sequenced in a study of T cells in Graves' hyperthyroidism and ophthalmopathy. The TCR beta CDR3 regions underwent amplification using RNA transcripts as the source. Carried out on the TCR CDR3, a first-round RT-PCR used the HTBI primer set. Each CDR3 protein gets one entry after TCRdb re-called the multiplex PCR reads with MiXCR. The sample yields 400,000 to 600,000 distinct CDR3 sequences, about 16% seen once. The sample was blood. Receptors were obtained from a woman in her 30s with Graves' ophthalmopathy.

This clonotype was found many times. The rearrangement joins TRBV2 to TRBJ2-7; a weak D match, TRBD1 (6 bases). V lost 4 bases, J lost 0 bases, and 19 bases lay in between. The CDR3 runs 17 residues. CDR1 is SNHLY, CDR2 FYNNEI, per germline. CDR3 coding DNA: TGTGCCAGCAGTGTCCCCCACGGGACAAGGAGCTCCTACGAGCAGTACTTC. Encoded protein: CASSVPHGTRSSYEQYF.

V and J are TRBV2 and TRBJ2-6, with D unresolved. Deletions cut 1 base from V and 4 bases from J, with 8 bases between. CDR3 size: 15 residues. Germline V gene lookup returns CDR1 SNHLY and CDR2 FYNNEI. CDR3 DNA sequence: TGTGCCAGCAGTGAAGAAGGGTCCGGGGCCAACGTCCTGACTTTC. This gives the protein CASSEEGSGANVLTF.

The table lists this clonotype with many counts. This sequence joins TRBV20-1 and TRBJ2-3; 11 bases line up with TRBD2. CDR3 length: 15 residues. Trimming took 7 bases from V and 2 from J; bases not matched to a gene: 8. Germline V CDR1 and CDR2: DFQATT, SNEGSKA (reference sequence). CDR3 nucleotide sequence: TGCAGTGGAATCGGGACTAGCGGTTTCACAGATACGCAGTATTTT. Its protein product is CSGIGTSGFTDTQYF.

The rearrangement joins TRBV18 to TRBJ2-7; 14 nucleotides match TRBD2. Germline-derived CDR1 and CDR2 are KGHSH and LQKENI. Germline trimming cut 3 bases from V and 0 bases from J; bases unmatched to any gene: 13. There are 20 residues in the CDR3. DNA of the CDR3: TGTGCCAGCTCACCGATCCCCGGGACTAGCGGGAGACGCCCCTCCTACGAGCAGTACTTC. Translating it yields CASSPIPGTSGRRPSYEQYF.

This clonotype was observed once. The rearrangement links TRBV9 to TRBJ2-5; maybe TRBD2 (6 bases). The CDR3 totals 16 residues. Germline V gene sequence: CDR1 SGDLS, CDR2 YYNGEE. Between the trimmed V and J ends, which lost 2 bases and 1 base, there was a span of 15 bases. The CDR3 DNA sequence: TGTGCCAGCAGCGTTGGAGCGGGCCTTGGCCAAGAGACCCAGTACTTC. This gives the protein CASSVGAGLGQETQYF.

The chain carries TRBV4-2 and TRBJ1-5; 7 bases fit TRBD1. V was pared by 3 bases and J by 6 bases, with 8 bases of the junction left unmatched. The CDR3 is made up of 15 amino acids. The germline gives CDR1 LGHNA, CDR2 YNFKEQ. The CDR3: CASSQSGQNFQPQHF. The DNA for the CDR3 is TGTGCCAGCAGCCAGTCGGGACAGAACTTTCAGCCCCAGCATTTT.